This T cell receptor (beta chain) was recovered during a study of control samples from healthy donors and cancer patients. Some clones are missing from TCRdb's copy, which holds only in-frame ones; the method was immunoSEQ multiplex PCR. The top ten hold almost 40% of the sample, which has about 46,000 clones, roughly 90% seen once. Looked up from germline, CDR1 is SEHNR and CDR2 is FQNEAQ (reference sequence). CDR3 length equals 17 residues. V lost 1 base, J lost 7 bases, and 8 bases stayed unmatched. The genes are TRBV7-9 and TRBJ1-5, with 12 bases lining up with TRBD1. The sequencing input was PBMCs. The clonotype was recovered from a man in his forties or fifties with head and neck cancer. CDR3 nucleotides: TGTGCCAGCAGCTTAGGCGGGACAGGGGGCGCGGGACAGCCCCAGCATTTT. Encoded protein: CASSLGGTGGAGQPQHF.